These 31 T cell receptor beta chains were sequenced from one sample in a study of T cell responses to AZD1222 COVID-19 vaccine (dated by TCRdb to the early 2020s). The meaning of the sample's time point label: baseline before first vaccination. Library prep was done by the immunoSEQ multiplex PCR assay. The table was pulled from immuneACCESS by TCRdb, which kept in-frame rearrangements only. Such tables lose some clones; where checked, under half of the loss comes from unresolved V genes, and the rest has no known cause. The sample table shows some 100,000 clones, and about 86% are seen once. Of the sample, more than 10% falls within the top ten clones. The sequencing here drew on peripheral blood, taken on day 0 of AZD1222 vaccination. These receptor sequences come from an adult in good health.

The rearrangement links TRBV7-3 to TRBJ2-1; 10 positions match TRBD2. J lost 3 bases, V lost 5 bases, and 4 bases had no gene match. Germline V gene lookup returns CDR1 SGHTA and CDR2 FQGTGA. This CDR3 has 15 residues. CDR3 nucleotide sequence: TGTGCCAGCAGCCCGGGACTAGCGATCTACAATGAGCAGTTCTTC. The encoded protein is CASSPGLAIYNEQFF.

The chain combines TRBV5-1 with TRBJ2-3, with 9 bases fitting TRBD2. Trimming at V came to 2 bases and at J to 2 bases, leaving 6 bases not matched to a gene. The CDR3 is 16 residues long. Germline loops: CDR1 SGHRS, CDR2 YFSETQ. CDR3 region: CASSLGSGRTTDTQYF. CDR3 sequence (DNA): TGCGCCAGCAGCTTAGGTAGCGGGAGAACCACAGATACGCAGTATTTT.

The chain carries TRBV29-1 and TRBJ2-3; no definite D call. This CDR3 has 16 residues. V was shortened by 5 bases and J by 9 bases, with 27 bases between the two germline ends. Germline-derived CDR1 and CDR2 are SQVTM and ANQGSEA. In DNA, the CDR3 is TGCAGCGTTTTCGAGGCGGCGGCTCCCCTGACTGGGACGCAGTATTTT. Amino acids: CSVFEAAAPLTGTQYF.

J is TRBJ2-7 and V is TRBV5-4; D possibly uses TRBD1 or TRBD2 (5 bases each). Trimming cost V 1 base and J 4 bases, with 9 bases left between them. From germline, CDR1 is SGHNT and CDR2 YYREEE (reference sequence). The CDR3 runs to 13 residues. CDR3: CASSLLGEYEQYF. The CDR3 DNA reads TGTGCCAGCAGCTTGTTGGGGGAGTACGAGCAGTACTTC.

The chain is built from TRBV6-2 or TRBV6-3 and TRBJ2-5, with a possible D match to TRBD1 (5 bases). Judging by the DNA end, TRBJ2-7 fits better; the J call may be wrong. The germline CDR1 and CDR2 sequences are MNHEY and SVGEGT. The length of the CDR3 is 14 residues. CDR3 in DNA: TGTGCCAGCAGCCGATCCGACAGATACTACGAGCAGTACTTC. Amino acid sequence: CASSRSDRYYEQYF.

V usage is TRBV2 and J usage is TRBJ1-5; 8 bases fit TRBD1. The CDR3 contains 14 residues. J gave up 7 bases and V 3 bases, and 5 bases lay outside the gene matches. The germline CDR1 and CDR2 sequences are SNHLY and FYNNEI. The CDR3 DNA follows: TGTGCCAGCAGTGAGGACAGGGTCGGACAGCCCCAGCATTTT. Translation gives CASSEDRVGQPQHF.

The rearrangement links TRBV7-9 to TRBJ2-1, with 8 bases lining up with TRBD2. CDR1 is SEHNR, CDR2 FQNEAQ, per germline (reference sequence). This CDR3 has 16 amino acids. J was trimmed by 4 bases and V by 3 bases; bases with no gene match: 8. CDR3 amino acids: CASSFPPGGIYNEQFF. The DNA of the CDR3 is TGTGCCAGCAGCTTTCCGCCGGGAGGGATTTACAATGAGCAGTTCTTC.

The chain joins TRBV9 to TRBJ2-7; D ambiguous. The CDR3 contains 15 residues. V dropped 0 bases and J dropped 3 bases, with 13 bases sitting between them. Germline CDR1 SGDLS, CDR2 YYNGEE. The CDR3: CASSVGVNENYEQYF. As DNA, the CDR3 is TGTGCCAGCAGCGTAGGAGTTAACGAAAACTACGAGCAGTACTTC.

The chain has TRBV28 and TRBJ2-3, with 11 bases lining up with TRBD1. This CDR3 spans 16 amino acids. Germline V lookup: CDR1 MDHEN, CDR2 SYDVKM. After removal of 3 bases from V and 5 bases from J, the junction contained 7 bases not matched to a gene. The CDR3, as DNA: TGTGCCAGCAGTTTCCTCGGACAGGGGGCGGGAGATACGCAGTATTTT. Residues: CASSFLGQGAGDTQYF.

The rearrangement uses TRBV11-2 and TRBJ1-2, with 11 bases matching TRBD1. This CDR3 has 14 amino acids. V dropped 4 bases and J dropped 4; count of bases not matched to a gene: 2. Germline V lookup: CDR1 SGHAT, CDR2 FQNNGV. The CDR3 coding sequence is TGTGCCAGCAGCTCCGGGACAGGGGGCTATGGCTACACCTTC. Encoded protein: CASSSGTGGYGYTF.

The rearrangement links TRBV2 to TRBJ2-1; D remains ambiguous. Trimming left V 6 bases short and J 9 bases short, with 15 bases between. Germline V gene sequence: CDR1 SNHLY, CDR2 FYNNEI. CDR3 size: 13 residues. This chain's CDR3 is CASRKNNWGEQFF. CDR3 DNA: TGTGCCAGCAGGAAAAATAATTGGGGTGAGCAGTTCTTC.

The V gene is TRBV5-5, the J gene TRBJ1-3; D is uncertain. The CDR3 has 14 residues. In germline, CDR1 is SGHKS, CDR2 YYEKEE (reference sequence). V was shortened by 2 bases and J by 4 bases, with 10 bases between the two germline ends. CDR3 region: CASSFDPGGNTIYF. The CDR3 DNA is TGTGCCAGCAGCTTTGACCCGGGGGGAAACACCATATATTTT.

The V and J genes are TRBV11-3 and TRBJ2-1, with 7 bases that match TRBD2. Trimming removed 5 bases from V and 6 bases from J; junction bases left unmatched: 10. The CDR3 runs to 15 residues. Germline V gives CDR1 SGHNT, CDR2 YENEEA. This CDR3 is CASSLHWGGSNEQFF. DNA for the CDR3: TGTGCCAGCAGCCTACACTGGGGGGGAAGCAATGAGCAGTTCTTC.

The rearrangement links TRBV6-5 to TRBJ2-7, with 14 nucleotides matching TRBD2. There are 15 residues in the CDR3. Germline V lookup: CDR1 MNHEY, CDR2 SVGAGI. V lost 5 bases to trimming and J lost 2 bases; unmatched junction nucleotides: 2. The CDR3 loop is CASSTGLAGAYEQYF. The DNA of the CDR3 is TGTGCCAGCAGTACGGGACTAGCGGGGGCCTACGAGCAGTACTTC.

The chain carries TRBV3-1 (or the pseudogene TRBV3-2) and TRBJ1-1; perhaps TRBD1 as D (5 bases). The V and J ends lost 4 bases and 1 base respectively, with 7 bases between them. Germline assignment: CDR1 LGHDT and CDR2 YNNKEL (reference sequence). CDR3 length equals 13 residues. In DNA form, the CDR3 reads TGTGCCAGCAGCCGACAGACGAACACTGAAGCTTTCTTT. Translation gives CASSRQTNTEAFF.

This chain uses TRBV7-9 with TRBJ2-3; D call uncertain. V was pared by 5 bases and J by 0 bases, with 9 bases between. Per germline, CDR1 SEHNR and CDR2 FQNEAQ (reference sequence). This CDR3 has 14 amino acids. The CDR3 region is CASSPGSSTDTQYF. In DNA form, the CDR3 reads TGTGCCAGCAGCCCTGGATCTAGCACAGATACGCAGTATTTT. Together with reference TRBV7-9 and TRBJ2-3, the CDR3 gives the full variable domain: DTGVSQNPRHKITKRGQNVTFRCDPISEHNRLYWYRQTLGQGPEFLTYFQNEAQLEKSRLLSDRFSAERPKGSFSTLEIQRTEQGDSAMYLCASSPGSSTDTQYFGPGTRLTVL.

To note about this clone: The junction differs from germline at one of its ends, possibly a read error. V is TRBV6-2 or TRBV6-3 and J is TRBJ2-2, with D perhaps assigned TRBD1 or TRBD2 (5 bases each). This CDR3 has 15 amino acids. CDR1 is MNHEY, CDR2 SVGEGT, per germline. Written as DNA, the CDR3 is TGTGCCAGCCGTTACCAACACCGGGACGACTGGGAGCTGTTTTTT. Amino acid sequence: CASRYQHRDDWELFF.

J is TRBJ1-2 and V is TRBV12-3 or TRBV12-4; the D is unclear. CDR3 length equals 12 residues. With 6 bases removed from V and 4 bases from J, the gap between germline ends came to 9 bases. The CDR3 DNA reads as TGTGCCAGCAGCCAGTTAGGCTATGGCTACACCTTC. Amino acids: CASSQLGYGYTF.

This clone was counted once. This chain uses TRBV23-1 with TRBJ2-5; 7 nucleotides agree with TRBD1. TRBV23-1 is marked as an open reading frame, function uncertain. With V trimmed by 4 bases and J by 0 bases, 2 bases remained unmatched. This CDR3 region has 14 residues. The CDR3 spells CASSRGGYQETQYF. In nucleotides, the CDR3 is TGCGCCAGCAGTCGAGGGGGCTACCAAGAGACCCAGTACTTC.

The chain employs TRBV7-2 and TRBJ2-1, with D perhaps being TRBD1 or TRBD2 (5 bases each). The germline V gene encodes CDR1 SGHTA and CDR2 FQGNSA. CDR3 length equals 13 residues. V gave up 5 bases and J gave up 9 bases, with 14 bases separating them. The CDR3, as DNA: TGTGCCAGCAGCCATGGGGGAGTCGGTGAGCAGTTCTTC. This encodes CASSHGGVGEQFF. Combining the CDR3 with reference TRBV7-2 and TRBJ2-1 gives the whole variable domain GAGVSQSPSNKVTEKGKDVELRCDPISGHTALYWYRQSLGQGLEFLIYFQGNSAPDKSGLPSDRFSAERTGGSVSTLTIQRTQQEDSAVYLCASSHGGVGEQFFGPGTRLTVL.

This chain links TRBV2 with TRBJ2-7, with 8 bases identical to TRBD1. V lost 3 bases and J lost 4; bases outside the gene matches: 8. The CDR3 consists of 15 residues. Germline V gene lookup returns CDR1 SNHLY and CDR2 FYNNEI. CDR3 sequence (DNA): TGTGCCAGCAGTGAGGCAGGACAGGGAGTGTACGAGCAGTACTTC. This gives the protein CASSEAGQGVYEQYF.

J is TRBJ1-2 and V is TRBV19; 8 positions agree with TRBD1. The CDR3 totals 14 residues. Germline loops: CDR1 LNHDA, CDR2 SQIVND (reference sequence). V shed 7 bases, J shed 4 bases, and the junction held 8 bases outside the gene matches. The DNA of the CDR3 is TGTGCCAGTAAGGACAGGGTAGCCCCCTATGGCTACACCTTC. Encoded protein: CASKDRVAPYGYTF. Full variable domain (rest looked up from reference TRBV19 and TRBJ1-2): DGGITQSPKYLFRKEGQNVTLSCEQNLNHDAMYWYRQDPGQGLRLIYYSQIVNDFQKGDIAEGYSVSREKKESFPLTVTSAQKNPTAFYLCASKDRVAPYGYTFGSGTRLTVV.

The V call is TRBV2, the J call TRBJ2-7; 14 bases agree with TRBD2. V lost 0 bases, J lost 7 bases, and 5 bases stayed unmatched. Germline CDR1 is SNHLY and CDR2 is FYNNEI. The CDR3 contains 16 residues. DNA for the CDR3: TGTGCCAGCAGTGAAGCGCGGGGACTAGCGGGAGAGGAGCAGTACTTC. This encodes CASSEARGLAGEEQYF.

V is TRBV3-1 (or the pseudogene TRBV3-2) and J is TRBJ1-2; D not resolved. This CDR3 has 11 residues. Between the trimmed V and J ends, which lost 0 bases and 13 bases, there was a span of 9 bases. The germline V gene encodes CDR1 LGHDT and CDR2 YNNKEL (reference sequence). The CDR3 coding sequence is TGTGCCAGCAGCCAAGATAGGGTTTGCACCTTC. This codes for CASSQDRVCTF.

The chain combines TRBV25-1 with TRBJ1-1; the D is unclear. V shed 9 bases and J shed 1 base, with 9 bases lying between them. Germline CDR1 reads MGHDK; CDR2 reads SYGVNS. The CDR3 loop spans 12 amino acids. The CDR3 loop reads CASGVGNTEAFF. The CDR3 DNA is TGTGCCAGTGGAGTCGGGAACACTGAAGCTTTCTTT.

The chain combines TRBV7-8 with TRBJ2-2, with 12 bases matching TRBD2. CDR1 and CDR2 from the germline V gene are SGHVS and FQNEAQ. V trimming: 5 bases; J trimming: 6 bases; junction bases outside the gene matches: 28. The CDR3 runs 23 residues. The CDR3 protein is CASSLRLAGEAPPRGPGAGELFF. CDR3 bases: TGTGCCAGCAGCCTCAGACTAGCGGGAGAAGCCCCACCCCGGGGGCCCGGGGCCGGGGAGCTGTTTTTT.

The rearrangement links TRBV28 to TRBJ1-3; 9 nucleotides line up with TRBD1. V was clipped by 8 bases and J by 0 bases; unmatched bases: 5. This CDR3 region has 15 residues. The germline CDR1 and CDR2 sequences are MDHEN and SYDVKM. The CDR3 here is CASSTGGFSGNTIYF. In DNA form, the CDR3 reads TGTGCCAGCTCGACAGGGGGGTTCTCTGGAAACACCATATATTTT.

The J gene is TRBJ1-2, the V gene TRBV28, with 9 bases matching TRBD1. Germline V lookup: CDR1 MDHEN, CDR2 SYDVKM. This CDR3 spans 12 amino acids. Losses at the gene ends were 6 bases for V and 8 bases for J; bases not matched to a gene: 4. As DNA, the CDR3 is TGTGCCAGCAGAGGGACAGGGAACGGCTACACCTTC. This sequence encodes CASRGTGNGYTF.

V gene TRBV27 combines with J gene TRBJ2-7, with a possible D match to TRBD2 (5 bases). V was cut by 3 bases and J by 1 base, with 13 bases left in between. The V gene's germline CDR1 is MNHEY and CDR2 SMNVEV (reference sequence). This CDR3 is 15 amino acids long. CDR3 DNA sequence: TGTGCCAGCAGTTTTAGGCAGGACTTTTCCTACGAGCAGTACTTC. Translation gives CASSFRQDFSYEQYF.

The J gene is TRBJ1-5, the V gene TRBV28; 7 nucleotides align to TRBD1. The J segment lost 2 bases and the V segment lost 6 bases, leaving 13 bases of the junction unmatched. Germline loops: CDR1 MDHEN, CDR2 SYDVKM. This CDR3 has 17 residues. CDR3 sequence: CASRRDQGGLGNQPQHF. In DNA form, the CDR3 reads TGTGCCAGCAGACGAGACCAGGGGGGACTAGGCAATCAGCCCCAGCATTTT.

This chain connects TRBV12-3 or TRBV12-4 to TRBJ1-1; unclear D gene. Trimming removed 7 bases at V and 1 base at J, with 10 bases between. The CDR3 sequence is 13 residues long. DNA for the CDR3: TGTGCCAGCAATGGGGTTCCGAACACTGAAGCTTTCTTT. Its protein is CASNGVPNTEAFF.